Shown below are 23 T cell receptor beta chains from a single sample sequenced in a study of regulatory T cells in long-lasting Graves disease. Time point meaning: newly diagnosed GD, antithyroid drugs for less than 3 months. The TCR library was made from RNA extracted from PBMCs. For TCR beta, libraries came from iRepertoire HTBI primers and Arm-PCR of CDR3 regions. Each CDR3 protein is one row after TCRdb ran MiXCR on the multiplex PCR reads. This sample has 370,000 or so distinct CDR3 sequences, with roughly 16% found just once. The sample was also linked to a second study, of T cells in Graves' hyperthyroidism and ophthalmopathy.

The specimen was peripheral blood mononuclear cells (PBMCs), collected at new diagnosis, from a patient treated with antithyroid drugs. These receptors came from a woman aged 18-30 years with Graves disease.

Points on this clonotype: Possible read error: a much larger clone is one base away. CDR3 coding DNA: TGTGCCAGCAAAACAGGGTGGGCGGATGCTTATAGCAATCAGCCCCAGCATTTT. Translation: CASKTGWADAYSNQPQHF. The rearrangement links TRBV6-1 to TRBJ1-5; tentative D call: TRBD1 (6 bases). This CDR3 is built from 18 residues. V dropped 7 bases and J dropped 0 bases, with 22 bases sitting between them. CDR1 and CDR2 from the germline V gene are MNHNS and SASEGT.

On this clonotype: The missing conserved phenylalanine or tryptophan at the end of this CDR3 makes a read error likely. DNA of the CDR3: TGTGCCAGCAGTGAAGAGCGCCTCCTAGCGGGGGGCAGCTCCTACGAGCAGTACATC. This codes for CASSEERLLAGGSSYEQYI. The rearrangement links TRBV2 to TRBJ2-7; 11 bases agree with TRBD2. Unmatched junction bases numbered 11, after V lost 1 base and J lost 0 bases. From germline, CDR1 is SNHLY and CDR2 FYNNEI. The CDR3 runs to 19 residues.

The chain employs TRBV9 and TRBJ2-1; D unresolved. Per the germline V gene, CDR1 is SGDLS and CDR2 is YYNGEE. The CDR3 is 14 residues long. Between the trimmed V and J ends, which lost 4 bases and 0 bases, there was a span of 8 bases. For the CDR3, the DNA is TGTGCCAGCAGCACTGAGTCCTCCTACAATGAGCAGTTCTTC. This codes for CASSTESSYNEQFF.

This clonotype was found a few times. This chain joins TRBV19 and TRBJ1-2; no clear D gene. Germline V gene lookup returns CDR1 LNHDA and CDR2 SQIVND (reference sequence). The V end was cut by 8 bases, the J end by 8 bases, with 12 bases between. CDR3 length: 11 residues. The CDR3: CASGDIGGYTF. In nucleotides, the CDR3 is TGTGCCAGTGGAGACATCGGCGGCTACACCTTC. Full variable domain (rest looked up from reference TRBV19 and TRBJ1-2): DGGITQSPKYLFRKEGQNVTLSCEQNLNHDAMYWYRQDPGQGLRLIYYSQIVNDFQKGDIAEGYSVSREKKESFPLTVTSAQKNPTAFYLCASGDIGGYTFGSGTRLTVV.

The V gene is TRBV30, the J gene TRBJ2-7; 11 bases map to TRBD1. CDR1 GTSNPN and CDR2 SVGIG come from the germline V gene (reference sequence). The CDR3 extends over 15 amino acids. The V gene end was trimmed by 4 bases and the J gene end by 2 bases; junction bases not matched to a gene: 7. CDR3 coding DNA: TGTGCCTGGACCCCCGGGACAGGGGGAACCTACGAGCAGTACTTC. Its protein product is CAWTPGTGGTYEQYF.

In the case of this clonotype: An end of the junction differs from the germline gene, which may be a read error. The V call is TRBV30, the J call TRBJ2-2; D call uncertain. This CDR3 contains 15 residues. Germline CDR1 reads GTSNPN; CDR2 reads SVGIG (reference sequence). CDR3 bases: TGTACCTGGAGTGTAGATGGCTCCAACACCGGGGAGCTGTTTTTT. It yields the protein CTWSVDGSNTGELFF.

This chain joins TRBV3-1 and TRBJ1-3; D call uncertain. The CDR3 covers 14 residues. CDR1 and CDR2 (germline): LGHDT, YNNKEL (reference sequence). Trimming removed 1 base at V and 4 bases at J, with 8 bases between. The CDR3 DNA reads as TGTGCCAGCAGCCAAGCCACAAAAGGAAACACCATATATTTT. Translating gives CASSQATKGNTIYF.

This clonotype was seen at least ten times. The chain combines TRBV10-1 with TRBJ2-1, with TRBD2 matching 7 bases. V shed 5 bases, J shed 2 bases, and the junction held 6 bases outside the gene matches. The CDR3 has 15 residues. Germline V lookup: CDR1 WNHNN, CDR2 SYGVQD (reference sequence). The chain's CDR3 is CASSRSGGTYNEQFF. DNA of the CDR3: TGCGCCAGCAGTAGGTCCGGGGGGACCTACAATGAGCAGTTCTTC.

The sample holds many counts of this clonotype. CDR3 sequence (DNA): TGTGCCAGCAGTTTACGCGGGAGGGCCGCGTACAATGAGCAGTTCTTC. Its translation is CASSLRGRAAYNEQFF. This chain joins TRBV12-3 or TRBV12-4 and TRBJ2-1; TRBD2 matches at 9 bases. The CDR3 covers 16 residues. Trimming removed 2 bases from V and 4 bases from J; junction bases left unmatched: 6.

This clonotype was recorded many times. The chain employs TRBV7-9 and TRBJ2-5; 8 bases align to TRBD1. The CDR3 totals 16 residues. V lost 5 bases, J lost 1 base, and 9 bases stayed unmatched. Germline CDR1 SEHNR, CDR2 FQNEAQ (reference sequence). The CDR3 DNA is TGTGCCAGCAGCGAAGACAGGGGTCTGTTCCAAGAGACCCAGTACTTC. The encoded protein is CASSEDRGLFQETQYF. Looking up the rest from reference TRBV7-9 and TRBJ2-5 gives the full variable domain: DTGVSQNPRHKITKRGQNVTFRCDPISEHNRLYWYRQTLGQGPEFLTYFQNEAQLEKSRLLSDRFSAERPKGSFSTLEIQRTEQGDSAMYLCASSEDRGLFQETQYFGPGTRLLVL.

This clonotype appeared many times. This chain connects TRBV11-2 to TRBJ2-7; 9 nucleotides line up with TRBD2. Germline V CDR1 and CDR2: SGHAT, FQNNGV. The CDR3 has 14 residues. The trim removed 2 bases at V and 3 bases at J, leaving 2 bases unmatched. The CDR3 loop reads CASSLISGSYEQYF. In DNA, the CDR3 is TGTGCCAGCAGCTTAATTAGCGGGAGCTACGAGCAGTACTTC.

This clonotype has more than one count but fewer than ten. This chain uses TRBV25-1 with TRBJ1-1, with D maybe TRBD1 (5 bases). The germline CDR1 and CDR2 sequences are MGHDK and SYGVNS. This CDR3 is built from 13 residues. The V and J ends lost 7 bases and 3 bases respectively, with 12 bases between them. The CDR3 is CASNFLGDTEAFF. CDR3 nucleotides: TGTGCCAGCAATTTCCTGGGGGACACTGAAGCTTTCTTT.

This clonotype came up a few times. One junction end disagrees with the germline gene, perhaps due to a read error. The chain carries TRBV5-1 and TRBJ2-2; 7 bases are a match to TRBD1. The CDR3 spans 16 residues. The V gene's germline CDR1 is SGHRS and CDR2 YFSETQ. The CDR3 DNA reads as TGTGCCAGCAGCTCGGGACAGAGGAACGGTGGAGAGGAGCTGTTTTTT. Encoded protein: CASSSGQRNGGEELFF.

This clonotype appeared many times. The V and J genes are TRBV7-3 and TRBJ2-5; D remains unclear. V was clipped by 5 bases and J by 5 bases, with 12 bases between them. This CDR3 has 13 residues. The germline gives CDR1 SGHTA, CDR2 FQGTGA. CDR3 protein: CASSPSALETQYF. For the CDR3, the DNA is TGTGCCAGCAGCCCCTCCGCTTTGGAGACCCAGTACTTC.

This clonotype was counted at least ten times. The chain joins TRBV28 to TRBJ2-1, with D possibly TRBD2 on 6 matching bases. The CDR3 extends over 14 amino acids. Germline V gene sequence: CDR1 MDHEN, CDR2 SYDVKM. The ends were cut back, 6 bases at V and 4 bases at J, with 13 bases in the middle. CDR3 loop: CASSTPGLYNEQFF. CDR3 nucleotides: TGTGCCAGCAGCACACCGGGACTTTACAATGAGCAGTTCTTC.

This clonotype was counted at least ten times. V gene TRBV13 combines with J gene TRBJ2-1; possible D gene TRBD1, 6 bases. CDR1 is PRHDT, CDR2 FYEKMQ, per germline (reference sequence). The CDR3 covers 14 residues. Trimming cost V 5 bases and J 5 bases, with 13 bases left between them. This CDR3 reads CASSPGHLDNEQFF. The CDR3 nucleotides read TGTGCCAGCAGCCCGGGACACCTAGACAATGAGCAGTTCTTC.

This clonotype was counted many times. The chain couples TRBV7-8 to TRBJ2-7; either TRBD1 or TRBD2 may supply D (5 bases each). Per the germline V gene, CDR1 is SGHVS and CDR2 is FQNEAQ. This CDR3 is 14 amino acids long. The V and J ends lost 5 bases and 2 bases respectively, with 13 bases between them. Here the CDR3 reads CASSNRDLAYEQYF. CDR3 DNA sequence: TGTGCCAGCAGCAACCGGGACCTAGCCTACGAGCAGTACTTC.

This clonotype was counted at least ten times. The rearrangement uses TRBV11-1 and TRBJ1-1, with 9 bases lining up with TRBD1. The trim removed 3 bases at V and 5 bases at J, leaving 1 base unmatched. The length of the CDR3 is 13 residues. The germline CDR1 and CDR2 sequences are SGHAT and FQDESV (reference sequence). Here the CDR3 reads CASSLGTGTEAFF. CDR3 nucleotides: TGTGCCAGCAGCTTGGGGACAGGGACTGAAGCTTTCTTT.

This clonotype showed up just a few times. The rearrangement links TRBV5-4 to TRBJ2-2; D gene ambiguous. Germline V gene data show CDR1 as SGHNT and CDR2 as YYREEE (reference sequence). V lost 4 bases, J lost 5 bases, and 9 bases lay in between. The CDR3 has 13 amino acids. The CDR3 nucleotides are TGTGCCAGCAGCCTCCCACCTACCGGGGAGCTGTTTTTT. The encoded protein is CASSLPPTGELFF.

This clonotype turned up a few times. CDR3 amino acids: CAWSMGNTIYF. The CDR3 region has the DNA TGTGCCTGGAGTATGGGAAACACCATATATTTT. This sequence joins TRBV30 and TRBJ1-3; D is unresolved. Germline V lookup: CDR1 GTSNPN, CDR2 SVGIG (reference sequence). CDR3 size: 11 residues. Trimming shortened V by 2 bases and J by 4 bases, and 3 bases separated the two germline ends.

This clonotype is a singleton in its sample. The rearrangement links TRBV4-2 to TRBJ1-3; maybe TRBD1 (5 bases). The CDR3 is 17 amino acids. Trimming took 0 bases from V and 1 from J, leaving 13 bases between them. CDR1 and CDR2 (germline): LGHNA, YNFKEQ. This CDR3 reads CASSQEWSRASGNTIYF. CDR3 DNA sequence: TGTGCCAGCAGCCAAGAATGGTCCAGGGCGTCTGGAAACACCATATATTTT.

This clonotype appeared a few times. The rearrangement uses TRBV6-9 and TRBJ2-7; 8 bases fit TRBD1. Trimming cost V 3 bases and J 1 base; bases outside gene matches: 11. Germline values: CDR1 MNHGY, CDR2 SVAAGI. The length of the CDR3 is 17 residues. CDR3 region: CASSYLGGQGASYEQYF. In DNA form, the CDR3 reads TGTGCCAGCAGTTACCTGGGTGGGCAGGGGGCGTCCTACGAGCAGTACTTC.

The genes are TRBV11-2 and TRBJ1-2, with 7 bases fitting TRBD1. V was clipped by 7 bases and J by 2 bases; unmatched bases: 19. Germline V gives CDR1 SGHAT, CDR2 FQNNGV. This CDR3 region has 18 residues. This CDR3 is CASTLFQGGGLTNYGYTF. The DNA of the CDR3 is TGTGCCAGCACATTATTCCAGGGGGGGGGACTGACAAACTATGGCTACACCTTC.